The 21 T cell receptor beta chains given below trace back to one sample, sequenced in a study of T-cell memory formation after mild COVID-19. TCRdb independently ran MiXCR on the 5' RACE reads; one entry per CDR3 protein. The sample carries hundreds of thousands of distinct CDR3 sequences, roughly 20% recorded once. The material sequenced was PBMCs or a T cell subset sorted from them (not recorded which). Receptor source: an adult woman who had mild COVID-19 (a few samples of this study predate the infection). Cell type and time point are not known.

The V call is TRBV29-1, the J call TRBJ2-1; the D is unclear. The CDR3 is 11 residues long. V lost 2 bases, J lost 10 bases, and 9 bases lay in between. Germline V lookup: CDR1 SQVTM, CDR2 ANQGSEA. Written as DNA, the CDR3 is TGCAGCGTTGAATCTGGGCTGGAGCAGTTCTTC. This sequence encodes CSVESGLEQFF.

This clonotype was counted between two and nine times. The chain carries TRBV30 and TRBJ2-7; D is uncertain. Trimming removed 2 bases at V and 6 bases at J, with 8 bases between. The germline V gene encodes CDR1 GTSNPN and CDR2 SVGIG (reference sequence). The CDR3 is 11 amino acids. The CDR3 sequence is CAWSKRREQYF. CDR3 coding DNA: TGTGCCTGGAGTAAAAGGCGCGAGCAGTACTTC.

This clonotype was picked up a small number of times. The chain recombines TRBV5-1 with TRBJ1-1; tentative D call: TRBD1 (5 bases). From germline, CDR1 is SGHRS and CDR2 YFSETQ. The V gene lost 1 base and the J gene lost 5 bases, with 15 bases spanning the gap. The CDR3 runs 15 residues. CDR3 amino acids: CASSLNPRAGTEAFF. The CDR3 coding sequence is TGCGCCAGCAGCTTGAACCCCAGGGCCGGGACTGAAGCTTTCTTT.

This clonotype was counted only a few times. The genes are TRBV7-9 and TRBJ2-1, with TRBD2 matching over 16 bases. The CDR3 spans 19 residues. From germline, CDR1 is SEHNR and CDR2 FQNEAQ (reference sequence). V was clipped by 2 bases and J by 2 bases; unmatched bases: 6. The CDR3 is CASSLIRGTSGRAYNEQFF. The CDR3 region has the DNA TGTGCCAGCAGCTTAATACGTGGGACTAGCGGGAGGGCCTACAATGAGCAGTTCTTC.

The chain carries TRBV13 and TRBJ1-1; D is possibly TRBD1 (6 bases). CDR1 and CDR2 from the germline V gene are PRHDT and FYEKMQ (reference sequence). The CDR3 is 14 residues long. Trimming removed 7 bases from V and 0 bases from J, with 12 bases in between. The CDR3 DNA follows: TGTGCCAGCAAGACGGGACACCTGAACACTGAAGCTTTCTTT. Its protein product is CASKTGHLNTEAFF.

The chain joins TRBV5-4 to TRBJ2-5; weak D call: TRBD2 (5 bases). Germline loops: CDR1 SGHNT, CDR2 YYREEE (reference sequence). V was clipped by 4 bases and J by 1 base, with 14 bases between them. The CDR3 runs to 15 residues. In nucleotides, the CDR3 is TGTGCCAGCAGCGACCGGAGGAGGTCCCAAGAGACCCAGTACTTC. Its translation is CASSDRRRSQETQYF.

The chain joins TRBV7-9 to TRBJ2-7; D might be TRBD1 (6 bases). Germline CDR1 reads SEHNR; CDR2 reads FQNEAQ (reference sequence). Trimming left V 5 bases short and J 3 bases short, with 14 bases between. The CDR3 has 14 amino acids. The DNA of the CDR3 is TGTGCCAGCAGCCCCCGGGACACCTTCTACGAGCAGTACTTC. Translation: CASSPRDTFYEQYF. Variable domain in full (rest from reference TRBV7-9 and TRBJ2-7): DTGVSQNPRHKITKRGQNVTFRCDPISEHNRLYWYRQTLGQGPEFLTYFQNEAQLEKSRLLSDRFSAERPKGSFSTLEIQRTEQGDSAMYLCASSPRDTFYEQYFGPGTRLTVT.

A few counts support this clonotype. The chain recombines TRBV12-3 or TRBV12-4 with TRBJ2-7; TRBD1 might be the D (5 bases). Trimming shortened V by 5 bases and J by 13 bases, and 21 bases separated the two germline ends. The CDR3 extends over 13 amino acids. The DNA of the CDR3 is TGTGCCAGCAGTCTTCCTCCCTGGCAGGGTATTTACTTC. Protein product: CASSLPPWQGIYF.

The chain combines TRBV10-3 with TRBJ2-4; D unresolved. Trimming cost V 3 bases and J 0 bases, with 12 bases left between them. The CDR3 contains 16 residues. In germline, CDR1 is ENHRY, CDR2 SYGVKD. CDR3 in amino acids: CAISETITVAKNIQYF. The CDR3 DNA sequence: TGTGCCATCAGTGAAACCATTACAGTAGCCAAAAACATTCAGTACTTC.

This clonotype was detected once. V is TRBV19 and J is TRBJ2-1, with D unresolved. Trimming removed 2 bases at V and 2 bases at J, with 4 bases between. The CDR3 is 13 residues long. Germline-derived CDR1 and CDR2 are LNHDA and SQIVND (reference sequence). This CDR3 is CASSITTYNEQFF. The CDR3 coding sequence is TGTGCCAGTAGTATAACGACCTACAATGAGCAGTTCTTC.

This clonotype was seen only a few times. This chain uses TRBV4-3 with TRBJ2-3; D is perhaps TRBD2 (5 bases). CDR3 length: 16 amino acids. Germline CDR1 and CDR2: LGHNA and YSLEER. V was cut by 0 bases and J by 8 bases, with 18 bases left in between. The CDR3 nucleotides read TGCGCCAGCAGCCAAGATTCAGTGGGAGCACGGGCTACGCAGTATTTT. This codes for CASSQDSVGARATQYF.

The V call is TRBV12-3 or TRBV12-4, the J call TRBJ1-2; perhaps TRBD1 as D (6 bases). V gave up 5 bases and J gave up 7 bases, with 14 bases separating them. The CDR3 spans 13 residues. In DNA form, the CDR3 reads TGTGCCAGCAGTCCACAGGGAACCTCTGGCTACACCTTC. Protein sequence: CASSPQGTSGYTF.

A few counts support this clonotype. The rearrangement links TRBV6-5 to TRBJ2-7; D may be TRBD2 (5 bases). The CDR3 contains 14 residues. The V end lost 4 bases, the J end lost 0 bases, and 10 bases lay between the germline ends. Per germline, CDR1 MNHEY and CDR2 SVGAGI. CDR3 amino acids: CASSWTGNSYEQYF. Written as DNA, the CDR3 is TGTGCCAGCAGTTGGACGGGAAACTCCTACGAGCAGTACTTC.

This clonotype was picked up a small number of times. The V and J genes are TRBV5-1 and TRBJ2-2; TRBD2 aligns across 7 bases. The CDR3 consists of 14 residues. Germline CDR1 reads SGHRS; CDR2 reads YFSETQ. After removal of 3 bases from V and 7 bases from J, the junction contained 6 bases not matched to a gene. For the CDR3, the DNA is TGCGCCAGCAGCTCGACTAGCCTGGTCGGGGAGCTGTTTTTT. Its protein is CASSSTSLVGELFF. The entire variable domain, with the rest obtained from reference TRBV5-1 and TRBJ2-2, is as follows: KAGVTQTPRYLIKTRGQQVTLSCSPISGHRSVSWYQQTPGQGLQFLFEYFSETQRNKGNFPGRFSGRQFSNSRSEMNVSTLELGDSALYLCASSSTSLVGELFFGEGSRLTVL.

This clonotype was seen more than once but under ten times. The gene calls are TRBV24-1 and TRBJ2-7; D call uncertain. Trimming took 2 bases from V and 7 from J, leaving 11 bases between them. The length of the CDR3 is 13 residues. Germline loops: CDR1 KGHDR, CDR2 SFDVKD. CDR3 coding DNA: TGTGCCACCAGTGATTCCCCCGGCCGGGAGCAGTACTTC. Translation: CATSDSPGREQYF.

The chain employs TRBV3-1 and TRBJ2-3; TRBD1 agrees at 9 bases. The J segment lost 2 bases and the V segment lost 3 bases, leaving 6 bases of the junction unmatched. This CDR3 has 16 amino acids. CDR1 and CDR2 from the germline V gene are LGHDT and YNNKEL (reference sequence). This CDR3 is CASSHTGGIYTDTQYF. CDR3 bases: TGTGCCAGCAGCCATACAGGGGGCATTTACACAGATACGCAGTATTTT.

The V and J genes are TRBV12-3 or TRBV12-4 and TRBJ1-2; D is ambiguous. Deletions cut 2 bases from V and 6 bases from J, with 10 bases between. The CDR3 spans 13 residues. CDR3 in amino acids: CASSLRVPHGYTF. The CDR3 DNA is TGTGCCAGCAGTTTAAGAGTGCCCCATGGCTACACCTTC.

This clonotype has a handful of counts. This chain uses TRBV7-2 with TRBJ1-2; no definite D call. Trimming shortened V by 5 bases and J by 8 bases, and 15 bases separated the two germline ends. The CDR3 is 13 amino acids. Germline CDR1 SGHTA, CDR2 FQGNSA. This CDR3 is CASSPGLVRGYTF. The CDR3 DNA reads TGTGCCAGCAGCCCCGGGCTCGTACGGGGCTACACCTTC.

This clonotype was seen more than once but under ten times. The chain couples TRBV12-3 or TRBV12-4 to TRBJ1-1; D perhaps matches TRBD1 (5 bases). Between the trimmed V and J ends, which lost 6 bases and 5 bases, there was a span of 13 bases. The CDR3 contains 13 residues. The DNA of the CDR3 is TGTGCCAGCAGGGCCCTTAGGGGAACTGAAGCTTTCTTT. Protein product: CASRALRGTEAFF.

This clonotype was detected only a few times. The chain couples TRBV27 to TRBJ2-7; possible D gene TRBD1, 6 bases. Trimming pared 5 bases from V and 3 bases from J, leaving 11 bases between. The germline CDR1 and CDR2 sequences are MNHEY and SMNVEV (reference sequence). The CDR3 is 13 residues long. The CDR3 reads CASSRVQGYEQYF. The CDR3 region has the DNA TGTGCCAGCAGTCGCGTACAGGGCTACGAGCAGTACTTC.

This chain connects TRBV5-6 to TRBJ2-7, with TRBD2 matching over 7 bases. The germline gives CDR1 SGHDT, CDR2 YYEEEE. The CDR3 covers 13 residues. V was clipped by 6 bases and J by 1 base; unmatched bases: 4. CDR3 DNA: TGTGCCAGCATCGGGGAGGGTTCCTACGAGCAGTACTTC. It codes for CASIGEGSYEQYF. The entire variable domain, with the rest obtained from reference TRBV5-6 and TRBJ2-7, is as follows: DAGVTQSPTHLIKTRGQQVTLRCSPKSGHDTVSWYQQALGQGPQFIFQYYEEEERQRGNFPDRFSGHQFPNYSSELNVNALLLGDSALYLCASIGEGSYEQYFGPGTRLTVT.